The clone carrying this T cell receptor (beta chain) was counted a few times. The target antigen is unknown. With molecular barcodes, quantitative 5'-RACE was used to make the TCR beta libraries. A single record per CDR3 protein comes from TCRdb applying MiXCR to the 5' RACE reads. The table records 250,000 to 350,000 distinct CDR3 sequences, roughly 20% of them present only once. These data are taken from a study of CD8 T cells in ankylosing spondylitis. Findings and limits, study-wide: A TCR beta motif of 8 or 9 highly homologous variants appeared characteristic of ankylosing spondylitis blood.

Germline lookup yields CDR1 LNHDA and CDR2 SQIVND (reference sequence). V shed 3 bases and J shed 3 bases, with 9 bases lying between them. The CDR3 extends over 13 amino acids. Sequencing was carried out using blood, either unsorted or a sorted T cell fraction (not recorded which). The receptor was derived from a female donor with ankylosing spondylitis or in good health (not recorded which). The genes are TRBV19 and TRBJ2-7; D is uncertain. The CDR3 reads CASSIRQNYEQYF. The CDR3 region has the DNA TGTGCCAGTAGTATCAGGCAGAACTACGAGCAGTACTTC.